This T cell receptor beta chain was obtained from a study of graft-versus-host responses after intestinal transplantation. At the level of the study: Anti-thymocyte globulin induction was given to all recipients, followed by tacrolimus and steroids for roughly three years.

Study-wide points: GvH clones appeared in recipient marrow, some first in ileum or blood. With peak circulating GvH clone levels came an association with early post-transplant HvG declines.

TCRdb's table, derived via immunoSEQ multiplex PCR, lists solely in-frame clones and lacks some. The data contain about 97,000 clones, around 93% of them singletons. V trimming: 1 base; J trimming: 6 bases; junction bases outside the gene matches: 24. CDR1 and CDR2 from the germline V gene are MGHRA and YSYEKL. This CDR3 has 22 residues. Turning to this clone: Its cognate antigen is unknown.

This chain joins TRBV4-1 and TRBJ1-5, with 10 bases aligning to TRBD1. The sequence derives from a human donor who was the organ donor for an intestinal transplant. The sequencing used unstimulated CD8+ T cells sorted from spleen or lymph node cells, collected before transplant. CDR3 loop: CASSQADRLFGPGQGKGQPQHF. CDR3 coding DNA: TGCGCCAGCAGCCAAGCCGACCGGCTATTCGGGCCGGGACAGGGGAAAGGTCAGCCCCAGCATTTT.